A selection of T cell receptor beta chains follows, all from one sample in a study of blood T cells in healthy people across ages. TCRdb reanalysed the 5' RACE reads using MiXCR and keeps one entry per CDR3 protein. The sample carries about 1,500,000 distinct CDR3 sequences, approximately 40% recorded once. Sequencing used blood. The receptor set was obtained from a woman aged 18-35 years in good health. The CDR3 runs from the conserved cysteine through the conserved F or W. The D gene is left open where the match is weak. The size field is filled for only some rows; it gives once, few, many or a size class.

J gene,D gene,clone size,V gene,CDR3 DNA,CDR3 protein
TRBJ2-5,-,-,TRBV25-1,TGTGCCAGCGCGTTGACTGGGGGCCGTGGGACCCAGTACTTC,CASALTGGRGTQYF
TRBJ2-7,-,many,TRBV5-1,TGCGCCAGCAGCGGAACCACAGGGAGCTACGAGCAGTACTTC,CASSGTTGSYEQYF
TRBJ2-1,-,-,TRBV20-1,TGCAGTGCGAGAGGGCTAGTTCGAGAGCAGTTCTTC,CSARGLVREQFF
TRBJ2-5,TRBD2,-,TRBV13,TGTGCCAGCAGCCTGAGCGGGAGTATTGTGACCCAGTACTTC,CASSLSGSIVTQYF
TRBJ2-3,-,-,TRBV12-3/TRBV12-4,TGTGCCAGCAGTGAGGTAGCTGCCACAGATACGCAGTATTTT,CASSEVAATDTQYF
TRBJ2-7,TRBD2,-,TRBV10-2,TGCGCCAGCAGTGTGGACGGGAGGAGCTCCTACAATGAGCAGTACTTC,CASSVDGRSSYNEQYF
TRBJ2-7,TRBD1,-,TRBV3-1,TGTGCCAGTACCGTGGGACAGGCTTCCTACGAGCAGTACTTC,CASTVGQASYEQYF
TRBJ2-1,TRBD2,few,TRBV4-1,TGCGCCAGCAGCCAAGATGGGGGACTAGGGAATGAGCAGTTCTTC,CASSQDGGLGNEQFF
TRBJ1-1,-,-,TRBV20-1,TGCAGAGGTCTCAGAGGGGGCACTGAAGCTTTCTTT,CRGLRGGTEAFF
TRBJ2-7,TRBD2,many,TRBV6-2/TRBV6-3,TGTGCCAGCGGGGAGACTAGCGGGAGCTACGAGCAGTACTTC,CASGETSGSYEQYF
TRBJ1-2,-,many,TRBV29-1,TGCAGCGCCGAGCCTGTCTATGGCTACACCTTC,CSAEPVYGYTF
TRBJ1-1,TRBD1,-,TRBV6-5,TGTGCCAGCAGTTACGATACAGGGGGATCTGAAGCTTTCTTT,CASSYDTGGSEAFF
TRBJ2-3,-,-,TRBV7-6,TGTGCCAGCAGCTCCAGAACGGCGGCTTCTTTCACAGATACGCAGTATTTT,CASSSRTAASFTDTQYF
TRBJ2-5,-,once,TRBV4-1,TGCGCCAGCAGCCAAGATAGCGGACCAAACAATGAGCAGTACTTC,CASSQDSGPNNEQYF
TRBJ2-4,-,-,TRBV18,TGTGCCAGCTCACCACCGGTTAAAAACATTCAGTACTTC,CASSPPVKNIQYF
TRBJ1-5,-,-,TRBV28,TGTGCCAGCGCATCCCCGTTAGGAGGGGGCAATCAGCCCCAGCATTTT,CASASPLGGGNQPQHF
TRBJ1-2,TRBD1,-,TRBV4-1,TGCGCCAGCAGCCCCGTAAAGGGACAGGAGGTTTTTGGCTACACCTTC,CASSPVKGQEVFGYTF
TRBJ2-5,TRBD2,once,TRBV7-2,TGTGCCAGCAGCCGCATAGCGGGGGGGATCGAGACCCAGTACTTC,CASSRIAGGIETQYF
TRBJ2-7,TRBD1,-,TRBV27,TGTGCCAGCAGCAAGGACAGGGGGCCCTACGAGCAGTACTTC,CASSKDRGPYEQYF
TRBJ1-5,TRBD1,-,TRBV30,TGTGCCTGGAGTGTAAAGGGGGCAGGGGGCGTCAATCAGCCCCAGCATTTT,CAWSVKGAGGVNQPQHF
TRBJ1-1,TRBD1,few,TRBV7-2,TGTGCCAGCAGCTCCCTGACAGGGGGCGGGGGTGAAGCTTTCTTT,CASSSLTGGGGEAFF
TRBJ1-2,-,-,TRBV14,TGTGCCAGCAGCCCTGGGGGGAGGCAGACTCATGGCTACACCTTC,CASSPGGRQTHGYTF
TRBJ1-5,-,-,TRBV20-1,TGCAGTGCGGAGGAGAGGGCCAATCAGCCCCAGCATTTT,CSAEERANQPQHF
TRBJ2-3,TRBD2,-,TRBV4-2,TGTGCCAGCAGCCAAGAGGTCCTAGCGGGAATGGGCACAGATACGCAGTATTTT,CASSQEVLAGMGTDTQYF
TRBJ2-5,-,few,TRBV7-9,TGTGCCAGCAGCGCCGGCTCGGGCGAGACCCAGTACTTC,CASSAGSGETQYF
TRBJ2-4,-,-,TRBV20-1,TGCAGTGCTGCGGGACTCCCCATGGAGCGGTACTTC,CSAAGLPMERYF
TRBJ2-3,-,-,TRBV6-5,TGTGCCAGCAGTTACGACGGGGTCTATACAGATACGCAGTATTTT,CASSYDGVYTDTQYF
TRBJ2-6,-,-,TRBV6-5,TGTGCCAGCAGTTACTCCGGGCCAGGGGGGGCTGGGGCCAACGTCCTGACTTTC,CASSYSGPGGAGANVLTF
TRBJ2-7,TRBD2,-,TRBV3-1,TGTGCCAGCAGCCGAAAAAGCGGGGGGACTAAAACCTACGAGCAGTACTTC,CASSRKSGGTKTYEQYF
TRBJ2-2,TRBD2,-,TRBV4-3,TGCGCCAGCAGCCAAGCGGGGGGGCCCGGGGAGCTGTTTTTT,CASSQAGGPGELFF
TRBJ2-7,-,-,TRBV5-1,TGCGCCAGCGGAGACGGGTCCTTTACCTACGAGCAGTACTTC,CASGDGSFTYEQYF
TRBJ2-7,TRBD2,-,TRBV2,TGTGCCAGCATGGACGGGGGGTCCTTCTACTACGAGCAGTACTTC,CASMDGGSFYYEQYF
TRBJ2-7,TRBD2,-,TRBV7-6,TGTGCCAGCAGCTCAAGGACTAGCGGGACCGTCTCCTACGAGCAGTACTTC,CASSSRTSGTVSYEQYF
TRBJ2-1,TRBD2,-,TRBV24-1,TGTGCCACCAGTGCCCTCGAAGCGGGGGGCGTCGGTGAGCAGTTCTTC,CATSALEAGGVGEQFF
TRBJ2-5,TRBD2,-,TRBV7-8,TGTGCCAGCAGCTTCCCCGGGGGGAAAGAGACCCAGTACTTC,CASSFPGGKETQYF
TRBJ2-5,-,few,TRBV10-3,TGTGCCATCAGTTCTCGGGTGGGGGTCCAAGAGACCCAGTACTTC,CAISSRVGVQETQYF
TRBJ2-3,TRBD2,-,TRBV19,TGTGCCAGTATCCCTAGCGGATACACAGATACGCAGTATTTT,CASIPSGYTDTQYF
TRBJ2-2,TRBD1,-,TRBV9,TGTGCCAGCAGCCGAGGACAGGCAAAGACCGGGGAGCTGTTTTTT,CASSRGQAKTGELFF
TRBJ2-5,TRBD1,-,TRBV11-2,TGTGCCAGCAGCTGGACGGCAGGGGGCGAAGAGACCCAGTACTTC,CASSWTAGGEETQYF
TRBJ2-1,TRBD2,few,TRBV19,TGTGCCAGTAGTTTGGGTAGCGGGGAATACAATGAGCAGTTCTTC,CASSLGSGEYNEQFF
TRBJ1-4,TRBD1,-,TRBV6-7,TGTGCCAGCAGTTACTCGTACCCCGGGACAGGGGCGTGTGCAACTAATGAAAAACTGTTTTTT,CASSYSYPGTGACATNEKLFF
TRBJ1-6,-,-,TRBV20-1,TGCAGTGCTAGAGATAGGATCAGGCCCTCCTATAATTCACCCCTCCACTTT,CSARDRIRPSYNSPLHF
TRBJ1-2,TRBD1,-,TRBV4-1,TGCGCCAGCAGCCATAAGGTTCAGGGGGACTATGGCTACACCTTC,CASSHKVQGDYGYTF
TRBJ1-2,-,few,TRBV28,TGTGCCAGCAGTCCCGGATTCAGGGGAAACTATGGCTACACCTTC,CASSPGFRGNYGYTF
TRBJ2-7,-,-,TRBV5-5,TGTGCCAGCAGTGGATCCCTACGACAGACAGGACCCTACGAGCAGTACTTC,CASSGSLRQTGPYEQYF
TRBJ2-4,-,-,TRBV2,TGTGCCAGCGAAGGATTTGACGAAAACATTCAGTACTTC,CASEGFDENIQYF
TRBJ1-2,-,few,TRBV20-1,TGCAGTGCTAGTGACCCCGGGCTGAACGATGGCTACACCTTC,CSASDPGLNDGYTF
TRBJ2-7,-,-,TRBV11-2,TGTGCCAGCAGCTTCGGTCCGGTTGAGTACGAGCAGTACTTC,CASSFGPVEYEQYF
TRBJ2-7,-,-,TRBV7-9,TGTGCCAGCAGCGCCCTTTCTACCTACGAGCAGTACTTC,CASSALSTYEQYF
TRBJ2-1,TRBD2,few,TRBV15,TGTGCCACCAGCAGTAAGGGGTCGGGGGGCTCCTACAATGAGCAGTTCTTC,CATSSKGSGGSYNEQFF
TRBJ2-3,-,few,TRBV7-2,TGTGCCAGCAGCTTAGGGGGTAGCGCGGATACGCAGTATTTT,CASSLGGSADTQYF
TRBJ2-2,-,-,TRBV25-1,TGTGCCAGCCGGGCAGGTTTTAGTTCCGGGGAGCTGTTTTTT,CASRAGFSSGELFF
TRBJ2-1,-,-,TRBV7-2,TGTGCCAGCAGCTTAGCGGCGGGATGGAGCTCCTACAATGAGCAGTTCTTC,CASSLAAGWSSYNEQFF
TRBJ2-7,TRBD2,-,TRBV27,TGTGCCAGCAGCTCGACTAGCGCTGGAGAGCAGTACTTC,CASSSTSAGEQYF
TRBJ2-1,-,few,TRBV7-8,TGTGCCAGCAGCTTAGCGGGGTTGAGGTACAATGAGCAGTTCTTC,CASSLAGLRYNEQFF
TRBJ2-2,-,-,TRBV11-2,TGTGCCAGCAGCTTAGATCCCCCAGGGGCGGGCACCGGGGAGCTGTTTTTT,CASSLDPPGAGTGELFF
TRBJ1-2,-,-,TRBV29-1,TGCAGCGCTCGGATAGATGGCTACACCTTC,CSARIDGYTF
TRBJ2-3,-,-,TRBV30,TGTGCCTGCACGAGGGTCACAGATACGCAGTATTTT,CACTRVTDTQYF
TRBJ1-1,-,few,TRBV12-3/TRBV12-4,TGTGCCAGCACTTTAGGGGCTGAAGCTTTCTTT,CASTLGAEAFF